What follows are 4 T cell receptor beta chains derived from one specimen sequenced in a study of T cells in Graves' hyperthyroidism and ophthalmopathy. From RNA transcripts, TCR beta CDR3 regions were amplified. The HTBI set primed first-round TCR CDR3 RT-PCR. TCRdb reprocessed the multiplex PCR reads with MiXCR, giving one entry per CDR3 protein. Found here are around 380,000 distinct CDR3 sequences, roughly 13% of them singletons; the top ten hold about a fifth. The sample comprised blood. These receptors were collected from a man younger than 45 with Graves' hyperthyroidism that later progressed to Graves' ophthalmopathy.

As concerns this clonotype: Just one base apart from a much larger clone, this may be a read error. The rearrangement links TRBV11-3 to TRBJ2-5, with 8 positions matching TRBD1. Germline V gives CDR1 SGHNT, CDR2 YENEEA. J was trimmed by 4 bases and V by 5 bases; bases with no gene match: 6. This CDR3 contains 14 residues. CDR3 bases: TGTGCCAGCAGCCTAAGGACAGGGATAGAGACCCAGTACTTC. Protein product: CASSLRTGIETQYF.

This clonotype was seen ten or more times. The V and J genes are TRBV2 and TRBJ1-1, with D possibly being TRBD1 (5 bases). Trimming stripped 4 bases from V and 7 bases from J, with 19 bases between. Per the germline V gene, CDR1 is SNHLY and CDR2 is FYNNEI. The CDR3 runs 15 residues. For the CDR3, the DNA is TGTGCCAGCAGTGTTGGTAGAAAGGGGTGGGGTGAAGCTTTCTTT. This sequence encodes CASSVGRKGWGEAFF.

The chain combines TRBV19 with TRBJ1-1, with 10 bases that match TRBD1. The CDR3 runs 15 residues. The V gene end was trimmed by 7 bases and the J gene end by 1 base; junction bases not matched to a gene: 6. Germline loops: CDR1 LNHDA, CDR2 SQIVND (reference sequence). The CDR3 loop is CASIRQGASNTEAFF. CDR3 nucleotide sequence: TGTGCCAGTATCCGACAGGGGGCTTCGAACACTGAAGCTTTCTTT.

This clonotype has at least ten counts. The CDR3 bases are TGTGCCAGCAGCATTCAGACAGCCTACGAGCAGTACTTC. Translation: CASSIQTAYEQYF. The gene calls are TRBV7-2 and TRBJ2-7; possibly TRBD1 for D (5 bases). This CDR3 has 13 residues. Germline V gives CDR1 SGHTA, CDR2 FQGNSA. The V end lost 5 bases, the J end lost 2 bases, and 10 bases lay between the germline ends.